These 21 T cell receptor beta chains were all obtained from the same sample, sequenced in a study of blood T cells in healthy people across ages. A J-beta primer mix and a sample-barcoded 5' primer were used in a second PCR of about 7 to 12 cycles. MiXCR, applied by TCRdb to the 5' RACE reads, yields one record per CDR3 protein. Here the sample spans 1,800,000 or so distinct CDR3 sequences, about two fifths being singletons. The specimen sequenced was blood. Receptors were obtained from a human donor in good health.

The genes are TRBV7-2 and TRBJ2-3; weak D call: TRBD1 (5 bases). The germline CDR1 and CDR2 sequences are SGHTA and FQGNSA. This CDR3 spans 15 amino acids. V was pared by 1 base and J by 4 bases, with 12 bases between. The CDR3 bases are TGTGCCAGCAGCTTAGAGGGGATCGGCGCAGATACGCAGTATTTT. Protein product: CASSLEGIGADTQYF.

The chain employs TRBV20-1 and TRBJ2-1, with 9 bases identical to TRBD1. With 5 bases clipped from V and 6 bases from J, the junction kept 8 bases outside the gene matches. Per the germline V gene, CDR1 is DFQATT and CDR2 is SNEGSKA (reference sequence). The CDR3 has 14 amino acids. The CDR3 spells CSALPGQGTNEQFF. The CDR3 coding sequence is TGCAGTGCTCTTCCGGGACAGGGTACCAATGAGCAGTTCTTC.

The chain is built from TRBV15 and TRBJ1-2; no firm D call. CDR1 and CDR2 from the germline V gene are LNHNV and YYDKDF (reference sequence). This CDR3 is 15 amino acids long. The ends were cut back, 3 bases at V and 8 bases at J, with 19 bases in the middle. The DNA for the CDR3 is TGTGCCACCAGCAGCCCCTTGCAGGCCCCCCACGGCTACACCTTC. Protein product: CATSSPLQAPHGYTF.

This clonotype was detected only a few times. The chain links TRBV12-3 or TRBV12-4 to TRBJ2-5, with 7 positions matching TRBD2. After removal of 8 bases from V and 13 bases from J, the junction contained 16 bases not matched to a gene. The CDR3 runs to 13 residues. The CDR3 DNA reads as TGTGCCAGCGGATACGGGACGGCGGGAGAGCGGTACTTC. Its protein is CASGYGTAGERYF.

This clonotype was observed a few times. V and J are TRBV2 and TRBJ2-3; possibly TRBD2 for D (5 bases). The germline gives CDR1 SNHLY, CDR2 FYNNEI. The CDR3 sequence is 14 residues long. V dropped 7 bases and J dropped 1 base, with 12 bases sitting between them. CDR3 sequence: CASTGIAGTDTQYF. The CDR3 DNA follows: TGTGCCAGCACGGGGATAGCAGGCACAGATACGCAGTATTTT.

The rearrangement links TRBV5-1 to TRBJ2-2; D remains ambiguous. This CDR3 region has 16 residues. The V and J ends lost 0 bases and 1 base respectively, with 10 bases between them. Germline V gene sequence: CDR1 SGHRS, CDR2 YFSETQ. The CDR3 nucleotides read TGCGCCAGCAGCTTGGAATTATCCGAGAACACCGGGGAGCTGTTTTTT. This codes for CASSLELSENTGELFF.

V usage is TRBV5-1 and J usage is TRBJ2-1; D unresolved. The germline V and J ends were trimmed by 0 bases and 8 bases, with 12 bases remaining between them. The germline CDR1 and CDR2 sequences are SGHRS and YFSETQ. The CDR3 length is 14 residues. CDR3 region: CASSLVGFPDEQFF. DNA for the CDR3: TGCGCCAGCAGCTTGGTCGGGTTTCCGGATGAGCAGTTCTTC.

This rearrangement joins TRBV7-3 to TRBJ2-3, with no clear D. This CDR3 comprises 13 residues. Trimming removed 8 bases at V and 6 bases at J, with 15 bases between. In germline, CDR1 is SGHTA, CDR2 FQGTGA. The CDR3 DNA reads TGTGCCAGCTCCGTGCCGGGCGAGGATACGCAGTATTTT. As protein: CASSVPGEDTQYF.

Only a few counts were recorded for this clonotype. The rearrangement uses TRBV28 and TRBJ2-1; D is unclear. Germline V gives CDR1 MDHEN, CDR2 SYDVKM. Trimming took 3 bases from V and 7 from J, leaving 28 bases between them. The length of the CDR3 is 19 residues. CDR3 nucleotides: TGTGCCAGCAGTTTTCATCCCCGCAGCACGTTACCCCTTCGGAATGAGCAGTTCTTC. Its protein is CASSFHPRSTLPLRNEQFF.

This clonotype was seen a handful of times. The chain links TRBV12-3 or TRBV12-4 to TRBJ2-3, with TRBD1 identical over 9 bases. Losses at the gene ends were 5 bases for V and 4 bases for J; bases not matched to a gene: 7. The CDR3 spans 15 residues. CDR3 in DNA: TGTGCCAGCAGTCTGGGACAGGGTGACGCAGATACGCAGTATTTT. The encoded protein is CASSLGQGDADTQYF.

This clonotype was observed a handful of times. This chain uses TRBV4-1 with TRBJ2-5; possible D gene TRBD1, 6 bases. This CDR3 is built from 16 residues. Germline loops: CDR1 MGHRA, CDR2 YSYEKL. Trimming stripped 3 bases from V and 5 bases from J, with 19 bases between. The DNA of the CDR3 is TGCGCCAGCAGCCATCCCCCGGTGCAGGGGTGGGAGACCCAGTACTTC. The encoded protein is CASSHPPVQGWETQYF.

This clonotype was counted between two and nine times. The V gene is TRBV7-8, the J gene TRBJ2-5, with D perhaps TRBD1 (5 bases). Germline CDR1 SGHVS, CDR2 FQNEAQ. V shed 10 bases and J shed 0 bases, with 15 bases lying between them. The CDR3 is made up of 14 amino acids. The CDR3 nucleotides read TGTGCCACAACGCTTAAGGGGCACCAAGAGACCCAGTACTTC. Amino acid sequence: CATTLKGHQETQYF.

This clonotype was detected a few times. A read error may account for a junction end that differs from germline. This chain links TRBV6-2 or TRBV6-3 with TRBJ2-5; a weak D match, TRBD2 (6 bases). Germline CDR1 reads MNHEY; CDR2 reads SVGEGT. This CDR3 spans 14 amino acids. CDR3 in amino acids: CASSSRDFQETRYF. As DNA, the CDR3 is TGTGCCAGCAGTTCCAGGGACTTCCAAGAGACCCGGTACTTC.

In this sample, this clonotype turned up a few times. This chain uses TRBV6-6 with TRBJ1-1; 10 positions match TRBD1. V trimming: 6 bases; J trimming: 1 base; junction bases outside the gene matches: 11. The CDR3 has 17 amino acids. Germline assignment: CDR1 MNHNY and CDR2 SVGAGI (reference sequence). The CDR3 bases are TGTGCCAGCAGACCCACTGAGACAGGGGGCAGGAACACTGAAGCTTTCTTT. Its translation: CASRPTETGGRNTEAFF.

The chain joins TRBV10-2 to TRBJ1-1; D not certain. Germline lookup yields CDR1 WSHSY and CDR2 SAAADI. This CDR3 has 13 amino acids. The germline V and J ends were trimmed by 0 bases and 4 bases, with 6 bases remaining between them. CDR3 nucleotide sequence: TGCGCCAGCAGTGAGTCGACCCTCACTGAAGCTTTCTTT. Protein product: CASSESTLTEAFF.

The genes are TRBV7-8 and TRBJ1-2, with 8 bases that match TRBD1. The V and J ends lost 1 base and 7 bases, in that order; junction bases with no gene match: 2. The CDR3 consists of 13 residues. Per germline, CDR1 SGHVS and CDR2 FQNEAQ. CDR3: CASSLGDRRGYTF. The CDR3 bases are TGTGCCAGCAGCTTAGGGGACAGGCGTGGCTACACCTTC.

Comments on this clonotype: One end of the junction does not line up with germline, which may come from a read error. The rearrangement uses TRBV7-7 and TRBJ2-5; D is uncertain. Germline loops: CDR1 SSHAT, CDR2 FNYEAQ (reference sequence). The CDR3 consists of 16 residues. This CDR3 is CAGSLVPPQTGETQYF. CDR3 coding DNA: TGTGCCGGCAGCTTAGTGCCTCCACAGACCGGCGAGACCCAGTACTTC.

This clonotype was counted many times. The chain recombines TRBV29-1 with TRBJ2-7, with D possibly being TRBD2 (6 bases). This CDR3 has 13 amino acids. Looked up from germline, CDR1 is SQVTM and CDR2 is ANQGSEA. V was trimmed by 7 bases and J by 3 bases, leaving 16 bases between them. CDR3 coding DNA: TGCAGCGCCCTCGGGGGTCTAAACTACGAGCAGTACTTC. This translates into CSALGGLNYEQYF.

This chain connects TRBV29-1 to TRBJ1-1; D may be TRBD1 (6 bases). Trimming stripped 1 base from V and 1 base from J, with 10 bases between. The CDR3 has 14 residues. Germline V gives CDR1 SQVTM, CDR2 ANQGSEA. The CDR3 protein is CSVEGRTANTEAFF. The CDR3 DNA sequence: TGCAGCGTTGAAGGGAGGACAGCGAACACTGAAGCTTTCTTT.

J is TRBJ1-5 and V is TRBV6-6; D call uncertain. V was clipped by 2 bases and J by 3 bases, with 8 bases between them. This CDR3 region has 14 residues. Per the germline V gene, CDR1 is MNHNY and CDR2 is SVGAGI (reference sequence). The CDR3 bases are TGTGCCAGCAGTTACGAGGGAGACAATCAGCCCCAGCATTTT. Translated, it gives CASSYEGDNQPQHF.

This clonotype was detected only a few times. The J gene is TRBJ2-5, the V gene TRBV6-2 or TRBV6-3, with 7 bases lining up with TRBD1. Losses at the gene ends were 5 bases for V and 2 bases for J; bases not matched to a gene: 8. Germline CDR1 reads MNHEY; CDR2 reads SVGEGT. The CDR3 runs to 15 residues. CDR3 amino acids: CASSSDRVGQETQYF. The CDR3 DNA follows: TGTGCCAGCAGTAGCGACAGGGTCGGGCAAGAGACCCAGTACTTC.